This TCR beta chain was captured by sequencing in a study of blood T cell repertoires in COVID-19. Background on the study: From the United States, Italy and Spain came samples of acute and convalescent COVID-19. Sample material is recorded as cDNA or gDNA derived from T cells, B-cell-depleted T cells, or PBMCs.

The ends were cut back, 1 base at V and 2 bases at J, with 2 bases in the middle. CDR3 length equals 11 residues. The germline V gene encodes CDR1 GTSNPN and CDR2 SVGIG (reference sequence). Authors' data handling: By means of reference gene primer amplification, nucleated cell counts were estimated. Libraries were prepared by immunoSEQ multiplex PCR; TCRdb keeps only in-frame clonotypes and omits some of them. The V and J calls and clone size are taken from that table; D and trimming were inferred from the DNA. The table shows more than 110,000 clones, with under 90% occurring only once. The specimen was peripheral blood. The receptor was isolated from a human donor in a cohort sampled during active COVID-19. The V call is TRBV30, the J call TRBJ2-5; D gene ambiguous. For the CDR3, the DNA is TGTGCCTGGAGTGCTCAAGAGACCCAGTACTTC. It encodes CAWSAQETQYF.